A single sample gave rise to the 24 T cell receptor beta chains below, sequenced in a study of blood T cell repertoires in COVID-19. The protocol was immunoSEQ multiplex PCR, while the TCRdb copy is restricted to in-frame clones and leaves out a portion. Here the sample spans fewer than 350,000 clones, about 93% being singletons. The sequenced material came from peripheral blood. The receptors come from a woman younger than 45 with COVID-19, enrolled during active disease.

The V gene is TRBV12-5, the J gene TRBJ1-2, with 7 bases fitting TRBD1. With V trimmed by 2 bases and J by 2 bases, 2 bases remained unmatched. This CDR3 is built from 14 residues. The germline CDR1 and CDR2 sequences are LGHNT and FRNRAP. In DNA, the CDR3 is TGTGCTAGTGGTTTGTCGGACAGGAACTATGGCTACACCTTC. Translation gives CASGLSDRNYGYTF.

The genes are TRBV24-1 and TRBJ1-2; D is unclear. Trimming removed 7 bases at V and 2 bases at J, with 7 bases between. The germline gives CDR1 KGHDR, CDR2 SFDVKD. The CDR3 spans 12 residues. The CDR3 loop is CATSRYNYGYTF. The CDR3 DNA follows: TGTGCCACCAGCCGGTACAACTATGGCTACACCTTC.

The gene calls are TRBV5-1 and TRBJ2-1; TRBD2 is a possible D gene (5 bases). V lost 7 bases and J 9 bases, leaving 14 bases between the germline ends. The CDR3 contains 12 residues. CDR1 is SGHRS, CDR2 YFSETQ, per germline. CDR3 DNA: TGCGCCAGCCGGGAAGCTTCTGTTGAGCAGTTCTTC. This translates into CASREASVEQFF.

A remark on this clone: Within the sample, other DNA sequences also encode this same CDR3. The chain uses TRBV2 and TRBJ1-6, with 7 positions matching TRBD1. Unmatched junction bases numbered 6, after V lost 7 bases and J lost 6 bases. The CDR3 loop spans 14 amino acids. Germline loops: CDR1 SNHLY, CDR2 FYNNEI. CDR3 DNA sequence: TGTGCCAGCACCCGGACAGGAGTTAATTCACCCCTCCACTTT. This codes for CASTRTGVNSPLHF.

This sequence joins TRBV3-1 (or the pseudogene TRBV3-2) and TRBJ2-1; D gene uncertain. This CDR3 is 15 amino acids long. Trimming stripped 3 bases from V and 0 bases from J, with 9 bases between. Germline lookup yields CDR1 LGHDT and CDR2 YNNKEL (reference sequence). The CDR3 loop reads CASSHTSRSYNEQFF. The CDR3 bases are TGTGCCAGCAGCCATACTTCTCGCTCCTACAATGAGCAGTTCTTC.

The chain uses TRBV5-1 and TRBJ2-7; 10 nucleotides align to TRBD2. The CDR3 runs to 14 residues. Germline values: CDR1 SGHRS, CDR2 YFSETQ. V gave up 5 bases and J gave up 2 bases; unmatched junction bases: 4. The CDR3 coding sequence is TGCGCCAGCAGGCCTGGGACTAGCGCCTACGAGCAGTACTTC. Translation gives CASRPGTSAYEQYF. Combining the CDR3 with reference TRBV5-1 and TRBJ2-7 gives the whole variable domain KAGVTQTPRYLIKTRGQQVTLSCSPISGHRSVSWYQQTPGQGLQFLFEYFSETQRNKGNFPGRFSGRQFSNSRSEMNVSTLELGDSALYLCASRPGTSAYEQYFGPGTRLTVT.

The genes are TRBV25-1 and TRBJ2-7; TRBD2 is a possible D gene (5 bases). The CDR3 consists of 10 residues. Germline V gene sequence: CDR1 MGHDK, CDR2 SYGVNS. Trimming removed 8 bases at V and 3 bases at J, with 5 bases between. The CDR3 sequence is CASGSYEQYF. The CDR3 region has the DNA TGTGCCAGCGGGAGCTACGAGCAGTACTTC.

This clone has only one observation. The chain recombines TRBV10-3 with TRBJ2-3; TRBD2 aligns across 13 bases. CDR1 ENHRY and CDR2 SYGVKD come from the germline V gene. The CDR3 extends over 16 amino acids. J was trimmed by 1 base and V by 4 bases; bases with no gene match: 2. The CDR3 DNA is TGTGCCATCAGTGGACTAGCGGGAGGCCGCACAGATACGCAGTATTTT. Encoded protein: CAISGLAGGRTDTQYF.

The CDR3 sequence is CAISPDLAGPGYNEQFF. CDR3 DNA sequence: TGTGCCATCAGCCCCGACCTAGCGGGACCCGGATACAATGAGCAGTTCTTC. The V gene is TRBV10-3, the J gene TRBJ2-1; 9 bases align to TRBD2. Germline V gene data show CDR1 as ENHRY and CDR2 as SYGVKD. The V and J ends lost 6 bases and 4 bases, in that order; junction bases with no gene match: 13. The length of the CDR3 is 17 residues.

The rearrangement links TRBV27 to TRBJ2-7, with D unresolved. The V end lost 4 bases, the J end lost 0 bases, and 7 bases lay between the germline ends. Germline CDR1 MNHEY, CDR2 SMNVEV (reference sequence). The CDR3 is made up of 13 amino acids. CDR3 protein: CASSSGSSYEQYF. CDR3 in DNA: TGTGCCAGCAGTTCAGGTAGCTCCTACGAGCAGTACTTC.

The chain couples TRBV19 to TRBJ1-5; TRBD1 agrees at 8 bases. The CDR3 has 14 amino acids. V shed 5 bases and J 2 bases; nucleotides not matched to a gene: 2. Looked up from germline, CDR1 is LNHDA and CDR2 is SQIVND (reference sequence). The CDR3 DNA follows: TGTGCCAGTAGTGTGACAGGGGGCAATCAGCCCCAGCATTTT. Residues: CASSVTGGNQPQHF.

V and J are TRBV11-2 and TRBJ2-5; D unclear. Germline CDR1 and CDR2: SGHAT and FQNNGV. V was shortened by 0 bases and J by 4 bases, with 9 bases between the two germline ends. There are 14 residues in the CDR3. Here the CDR3 reads CASSLDLLGETQYF. DNA for the CDR3: TGTGCCAGCAGCTTAGATCTCCTAGGAGAGACCCAGTACTTC.

This rearrangement joins TRBV7-2 to TRBJ1-6; TRBD1 agrees at 8 bases. The CDR3 is 16 amino acids. Unmatched junction bases numbered 4, after V lost 0 bases and J lost 6 bases. CDR1 SGHTA and CDR2 FQGNSA come from the germline V gene. The CDR3, as DNA: TGTGCCAGCAGCTTAGCAGGACAGGGCCTTAATTCACCCCTCCACTTT. Protein sequence: CASSLAGQGLNSPLHF. The full variable domain, completed using reference TRBV7-2 and TRBJ1-6, is GAGVSQSPSNKVTEKGKDVELRCDPISGHTALYWYRQSLGQGLEFLIYFQGNSAPDKSGLPSDRFSAERTGGSVSTLTIQRTQQEDSAVYLCASSLAGQGLNSPLHFGNGTRLTVT.

The chain has TRBV28 and TRBJ1-1, with 7 bases that match TRBD1. This CDR3 region has 11 residues. The V gene's germline CDR1 is MDHEN and CDR2 SYDVKM. J was trimmed by 9 bases and V by 5 bases; bases with no gene match: 3. The CDR3 sequence: CASSGDRKAFF. The CDR3 DNA sequence: TGTGCCAGCAGTGGGGACAGAAAAGCTTTCTTT.

The chain combines TRBV9 with TRBJ1-3, with D possibly being TRBD1 (6 bases). Per the germline V gene, CDR1 is SGDLS and CDR2 is YYNGEE. The CDR3 is made up of 17 amino acids. V lost 3 bases and J 1 base, leaving 17 bases between the germline ends. In nucleotides, the CDR3 is TGTGCCAGCAGCGCTTCCCCAGCGGGGGCGTCTGGAAACACCATATATTTT. Its protein product is CASSASPAGASGNTIYF.

This clone has just a few counts. The V gene is TRBV30, the J gene TRBJ2-1; 15 nucleotides line up with TRBD2. Germline CDR1 and CDR2: GTSNPN and SVGIG (reference sequence). V shed 4 bases and J 12 bases; nucleotides not matched to a gene: 10. The CDR3 contains 15 residues. The CDR3 loop reads CAWNSGLAGGPGQFF. CDR3 bases: TGTGCCTGGAATTCCGGACTAGCGGGAGGGCCAGGGCAGTTCTTC.

V is TRBV7-8 and J is TRBJ1-2; 8 bases fit TRBD1. CDR3 length: 13 amino acids. Germline V gene data show CDR1 as SGHVS and CDR2 as FQNEAQ. Trimming removed 5 bases from V and 6 bases from J; junction bases left unmatched: 5. This CDR3 reads CASSRDRSNGYTF. In DNA form, the CDR3 reads TGTGCCAGCAGCCGGGACAGGTCCAATGGCTACACCTTC.

The V call is TRBV5-6, the J call TRBJ2-1; 8 nucleotides match TRBD2. J gave up 6 bases and V 3 bases, and 8 bases lay outside the gene matches. The length of the CDR3 is 15 residues. Germline V CDR1 and CDR2: SGHDT, YYEEEE. The CDR3 region has the DNA TGTGCCAGCAGCTACGTGGAGCGGGAGTCCAATGAGCAGTTCTTC. It encodes CASSYVERESNEQFF.

The chain uses TRBV19 and TRBJ1-6; no clear D. V was cut by 6 bases and J by 11 bases, with 14 bases left in between. The CDR3 length is 13 residues. Germline CDR1 LNHDA, CDR2 SQIVND (reference sequence). The CDR3 protein is CASSPNLRAPLHF. Written as DNA, the CDR3 is TGTGCCAGTAGCCCAAACCTGAGAGCACCCCTCCACTTT. The full variable domain, completed using reference TRBV19 and TRBJ1-6, is DGGITQSPKYLFRKEGQNVTLSCEQNLNHDAMYWYRQDPGQGLRLIYYSQIVNDFQKGDIAEGYSVSREKKESFPLTVTSAQKNPTAFYLCASSPNLRAPLHFGNGTRLTVT.

The chain is built from TRBV5-5 and TRBJ1-2; 11 nucleotides align to TRBD1. J gave up 0 bases and V 3 bases, and 7 bases lay outside the gene matches. Germline V gene lookup returns CDR1 SGHKS and CDR2 YYEKEE (reference sequence). The CDR3 sequence is 17 residues long. The CDR3 region is CASSWGQGGFTNYGYTF. CDR3 nucleotides: TGTGCCAGCAGCTGGGGACAGGGGGGGTTCACTAACTATGGCTACACCTTC.

The chain combines TRBV10-2 with TRBJ1-1; TRBD1 aligns across 7 bases. J gave up 3 bases and V 6 bases, and 4 bases lay outside the gene matches. This CDR3 region has 13 residues. The germline CDR1 and CDR2 sequences are WSHSY and SAAADI. CDR3 amino acids: CASSGQADTEAFF. The DNA for the CDR3 is TGCGCCAGCAGCGGACAGGCTGACACTGAAGCTTTCTTT.

The chain links TRBV10-3 to TRBJ1-1; no reliable D call. CDR3 length: 14 residues. Per the germline V gene, CDR1 is ENHRY and CDR2 is SYGVKD. V gave up 4 bases and J gave up 1 base, with 10 bases separating them. The DNA for the CDR3 is TGTGCCATCAGTGCCGGGAAAACGAACACTGAAGCTTTCTTT. Its translation is CAISAGKTNTEAFF.

V is TRBV10-1 and J is TRBJ2-2, with 8 bases aligning to TRBD1. V was clipped by 3 bases and J by 3 bases; unmatched bases: 6. The CDR3 extends over 16 amino acids. Germline values: CDR1 WNHNN, CDR2 SYGVQD (reference sequence). CDR3 loop: CASSDLRGRDTGELFF. CDR3 nucleotide sequence: TGCGCCAGCAGTGACCTCAGGGGGCGGGACACCGGGGAGCTGTTTTTT.

V gene TRBV6-5 combines with J gene TRBJ2-5; possible D gene TRBD2, 6 bases. The CDR3 extends over 15 amino acids. Trimming pared 6 bases from V and 5 bases from J, leaving 19 bases between. CDR1 is MNHEY and CDR2 is SVGAGI in the germline V gene. CDR3 protein: CASRPLSSRGETQYF. The CDR3 nucleotides are TGTGCCAGCAGACCCCTGTCATCCCGGGGGGAGACCCAGTACTTC.